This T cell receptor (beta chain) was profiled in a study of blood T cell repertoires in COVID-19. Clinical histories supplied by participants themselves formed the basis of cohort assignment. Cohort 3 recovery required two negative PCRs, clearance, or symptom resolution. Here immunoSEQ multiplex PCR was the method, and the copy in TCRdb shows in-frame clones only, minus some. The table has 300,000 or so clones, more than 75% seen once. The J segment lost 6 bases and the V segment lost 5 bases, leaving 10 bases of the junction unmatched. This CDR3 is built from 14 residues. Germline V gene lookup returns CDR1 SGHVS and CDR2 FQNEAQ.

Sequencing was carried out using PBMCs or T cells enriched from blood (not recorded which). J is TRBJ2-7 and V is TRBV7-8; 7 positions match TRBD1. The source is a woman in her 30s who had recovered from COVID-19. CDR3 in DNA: TGTGCCAGCAGCCCCTCAAGAGGGGGCGTCGAGCAGTACTTC. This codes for CASSPSRGGVEQYF. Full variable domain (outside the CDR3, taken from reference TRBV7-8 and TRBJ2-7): GAGVSQSPRYKVAKRGQDVALRCDPISGHVSLFWYQQALGQGPEFLTYFQNEAQLDKSGLPSDRFFAERPEGSVSTLKIQRTQQEDSAVYLCASSPSRGGVEQYFGPGTRLTVT.